The 21 T cell receptor beta chains reported below all come from one sample, sequenced in a study of beta chain features in type 1 diabetes (dated by TCRdb to 2017 to 2018). Study-level results and caveats: A moderate but significant shortening of TCRB CDR3 length was observed in type 1 diabetes patients in all four CD4+ subsets.

Libraries were built with the immunoSEQ multiplex PCR assay. The entire isolated RNA was reverse transcribed using the High Capacity cDNA Reverse Transcription Kit, and thus expressed TCRB transcripts were sequenced. The table was pulled from immuneACCESS by TCRdb, which kept in-frame rearrangements only. Such tables lose some clones; where checked, under half of the loss comes from unresolved V genes, and the rest has no known cause. A total of 200,000 to 250,000 clones appear in this sample, around 15% of them only once. Approximately 0.087% of the sample is held by the ten biggest clonotypes. Antigens of these TCRs are unknown. The sequencing input was naive CD4+ T cells from blood. The cell subset or site label of this sample denotes: true naive CD4+ T cells. The receptor source for this set is a man aged 25 to 40 with type 1 diabetes.

The chain uses TRBV20-1 and TRBJ2-2; D is ambiguous. The CDR3 loop spans 11 amino acids. Germline values: CDR1 DFQATT, CDR2 SNEGSKA (reference sequence). Trimming stripped 8 bases from V and 8 bases from J, with 12 bases between. The CDR3 bases are TGCAGTCCCTTAAAAACGGGGGAGCTGTTTTTT. This sequence encodes CSPLKTGELFF.

The chain joins TRBV30 to TRBJ2-5; a possible D gene is TRBD1 (6 bases). Trimming shortened V by 3 bases and J by 7 bases, and 15 bases separated the two germline ends. The CDR3 consists of 13 residues. Germline-derived CDR1 and CDR2 are GTSNPN and SVGIG (reference sequence). In DNA form, the CDR3 reads TGTGCCTGGAGCCGCGGCGCAGGGGTGACCCAGTACTTC. Its protein product is CAWSRGAGVTQYF.

V and J are TRBV10-3 and TRBJ2-3; no reliable D call. Trimming pared 3 bases from V and 6 bases from J, leaving 4 bases between. Germline V lookup: CDR1 ENHRY, CDR2 SYGVKD. The CDR3 is 11 amino acids. The CDR3 here is CAISEWDTQYF. The CDR3 bases are TGTGCCATCAGTGAATGGGATACGCAGTATTTT.

V usage is TRBV30 and J usage is TRBJ1-5; possible D gene TRBD1, 5 bases. Trimming removed 5 bases at V and 3 bases at J, with 11 bases between. Germline loops: CDR1 GTSNPN, CDR2 SVGIG (reference sequence). CDR3 length: 13 residues. The CDR3 nucleotides read TGTGCCTGGGATCAGGGAAACAATCAGCCCCAGCATTTT. This translates into CAWDQGNNQPQHF.

The V gene is TRBV20-1, the J gene TRBJ2-1; D remains ambiguous. Germline V gives CDR1 DFQATT, CDR2 SNEGSKA (reference sequence). Trimming pared 5 bases from V and 7 bases from J, leaving 6 bases between. This CDR3 contains 10 residues. CDR3 nucleotide sequence: TGCAGTGCTTTAGAGAATGAGCAGTTCTTC. Its translation is CSALENEQFF.

This clone was seen only a few times. The sample carries other DNA sequences with the same CDR3. The genes are TRBV20-1 and TRBJ2-1; no reliable D call. The V gene lost 2 bases and the J gene lost 4 bases, with 3 bases spanning the gap. The germline CDR1 and CDR2 sequences are DFQATT and SNEGSKA (reference sequence). This CDR3 region has 11 residues. The CDR3 sequence is CSARRYNEQFF. The CDR3 coding sequence is TGCAGTGCTAGACGTTACAATGAGCAGTTCTTC.

The sample holds a few counts of this clone. The J gene is TRBJ1-4, the V gene TRBV27; D is possibly TRBD1 (5 bases). The CDR3 sequence is 14 residues long. Germline CDR1 reads MNHEY; CDR2 reads SMNVEV (reference sequence). With 1 base removed from V and 8 bases from J, the gap between germline ends came to 11 bases. CDR3 nucleotide sequence: TGTGCCAGCAGTTTATGGGGCAGTCAGGAAAAACTGTTTTTT. It yields the protein CASSLWGSQEKLFF.

This clone was counted a few times. J is TRBJ2-5 and V is TRBV7-2; D is possibly TRBD1 (6 bases). Germline CDR1 reads SGHTA; CDR2 reads FQGNSA. Trimming shortened V by 5 bases and J by 3 bases, and 10 bases separated the two germline ends. The CDR3 totals 13 residues. The CDR3 coding sequence is TGTGCCAGCAGCATCGACAGGAAAGAGACCCAGTACTTC. Its translation is CASSIDRKETQYF.

The chain uses TRBV5-1 and TRBJ2-1; the D gene is possibly TRBD2 (6 bases). Trimming removed 2 bases at V and 6 bases at J, with 15 bases between. CDR1 is SGHRS, CDR2 YFSETQ, per germline. There are 15 residues in the CDR3. The CDR3 DNA follows: TGCGCCAGCAGCTTAGGGAGGACCGGGGCCAATGAGCAGTTCTTC. Protein: CASSLGRTGANEQFF.

The rearrangement uses TRBV7-7 and TRBJ1-5; D gene ambiguous. CDR3 length equals 13 residues. Trimming took off 5 bases at V and 4 bases at J, with 9 bases between the two ends. Germline V lookup: CDR1 SSHAT, CDR2 FNYEAQ (reference sequence). The CDR3 coding sequence is TGTGCCAGCAGCAAAGATGATAATCAGCCCCAGCATTTT. Translated: CASSKDDNQPQHF.

The chain uses TRBV14 and TRBJ2-5, with 7 bases fitting TRBD2. Germline lookup yields CDR1 SGHDN and CDR2 FVKESK. The CDR3 contains 15 residues. Trimming at V came to 5 bases and at J to 3 bases, leaving 9 bases not matched to a gene. The CDR3 loop is CASSSLAARKETQYF. DNA of the CDR3: TGTGCCAGCAGCTCTCTAGCGGCCCGAAAAGAGACCCAGTACTTC.

The sample holds a few counts of this clone. V is TRBV30 and J is TRBJ2-1, with D hard to call. CDR1 and CDR2 from the germline V gene are GTSNPN and SVGIG (reference sequence). Trimming took off 5 bases at V and 5 bases at J, with 19 bases between the two ends. CDR3 length: 15 residues. CDR3 in DNA: TGTGCCTGGGGCGAAGGGAACGGGCGCCACAATGAGCAGTTCTTC. It encodes CAWGEGNGRHNEQFF.

The gene calls are TRBV7-8 and TRBJ2-1; possibly TRBD1 for D (5 bases). V lost 6 bases to trimming and J lost 6 bases, with 12 bases between them. The CDR3 contains 13 residues. CDR1 is SGHVS and CDR2 is FQNEAQ in the germline V gene. The CDR3 here is CASSPQGSNEQFF. CDR3 DNA: TGTGCCAGCAGTCCTCAGGGTAGCAATGAGCAGTTCTTC.

The chain recombines TRBV9 with TRBJ1-1, with D tentatively TRBD1 (5 bases). From germline, CDR1 is SGDLS and CDR2 YYNGEE. The CDR3 loop spans 15 amino acids. The germline V and J ends were trimmed by 4 bases and 1 base, with 14 bases remaining between them. Here the CDR3 reads CASSPRLGRNTEAFF. The CDR3 DNA sequence: TGTGCCAGCAGCCCCCGATTGGGACGGAACACTGAAGCTTTCTTT.

Concerning this clone itself: The sample holds other DNA sequences that translate to the same CDR3. The J gene is TRBJ2-1, the V gene TRBV30, with D hard to call. Trimming removed 3 bases at V and 6 bases at J, with 9 bases between. Germline CDR1 GTSNPN, CDR2 SVGIG (reference sequence). The CDR3 runs 12 residues. The CDR3 reads CAWSPGGNEQFF. Here the CDR3 DNA reads TGTGCCTGGAGCCCCGGTGGCAATGAGCAGTTCTTC.

Only a few counts were recorded for this clone. At the DNA level, this CDR3 is encoded by other sequences in the same sample as well. CDR3 nucleotide sequence: TGCGCCAGCAGCCAAGACAGGGCGAACTATGGCTACACCTTC. Translation gives CASSQDRANYGYTF. This chain uses TRBV4-3 with TRBJ1-2, with D tentatively TRBD1 (5 bases). V was cut by 0 bases and J by 2 bases, with 7 bases left in between. The CDR3 totals 14 residues. The germline V gene has CDR1 LGHNA and CDR2 YSLEER.

This clone was seen only a few times. The chain has TRBV25-1 and TRBJ2-3, with D tentatively TRBD1 (5 bases). Germline V CDR1 and CDR2: MGHDK, SYGVNS. V was cut by 1 base and J by 5 bases, with 10 bases left in between. The CDR3 sequence is 14 residues long. The CDR3 sequence is CASSEWATGDTQYF. The CDR3 DNA reads TGTGCCAGCAGTGAATGGGCCACAGGAGATACGCAGTATTTT.

The chain employs TRBV5-4 and TRBJ2-4, with 11 bases that match TRBD1. The CDR3 covers 14 residues. With 3 bases clipped from V and 7 bases from J, the junction kept 3 bases outside the gene matches. Per the germline V gene, CDR1 is SGHNT and CDR2 is YYREEE (reference sequence). The CDR3 DNA follows: TGTGCCAGCAGCTCGGGACAGGGGGTTAACATTCAGTACTTC. The encoded protein is CASSSGQGVNIQYF.

CDR3 bases: TGTGCCAGCAGCGTAGCAAGCTTGGGAGTGAGCAATGAGCAGTTCTTC. Protein sequence: CASSVASLGVSNEQFF. The chain has TRBV9 and TRBJ2-1; D is possibly TRBD2 (5 bases). The V gene's germline CDR1 is SGDLS and CDR2 YYNGEE. The CDR3 runs 16 residues. Trimming removed 0 bases from V and 6 bases from J, with 16 bases in between.

This clone was recorded a few times. Its ends do not fully match the called genes, so a read error is possible. This chain joins TRBV7-9 and TRBJ1-1; 7 bases are shared with TRBD1. CDR3 size: 14 residues. Germline V gene data show CDR1 as SEHNR and CDR2 as FQNEAQ (reference sequence). The CDR3 loop is CASSLETGNAEAFF. For the CDR3, the DNA is TGTGCCAGCAGCTTAGAGACAGGGAACGCTGAAGCTTTCTTT.

This chain joins TRBV29-1 and TRBJ2-1; D gene ambiguous. V dropped 3 bases and J dropped 5 bases, with 11 bases sitting between them. CDR1 is SQVTM and CDR2 is ANQGSEA in the germline V gene. CDR3 length equals 13 residues. The CDR3 coding sequence is TGCAGCGTTGACCGACGCCGTAACAATGAGCAGTTCTTC. Translation gives CSVDRRRNNEQFF.